This T cell receptor beta chain originates from a study of control samples from healthy donors and cancer patients. This clone occurred once. The CDR3 runs 14 residues. V dropped 0 bases and J dropped 4 bases, with 9 bases sitting between them. Germline lookup yields CDR1 SGHRS and CDR2 YFSETQ. The assay was immunoSEQ multiplex PCR, and TCRdb's table has in-frame clones only and misses some. The sample records more than 110,000 clones, 70% to 90% being singletons. Sequencing was done on a sample of blood. The rearrangement links TRBV5-1 to TRBJ2-3; the D is unclear. This TCR was recovered from a woman in her twenties or thirties in good health. CDR3 nucleotide sequence: TGCGCCAGCAGCTTGGCAAGTCTGGCAGATACGCAGTATTTT. Translation: CASSLASLADTQYF.